One and the same sample provided the 14 T cell receptor beta chains below, sequenced in a study of blood T cells in healthy people across ages. Alongside a J-beta primer mix, a sample-barcoded 5' primer served in a second PCR lasting roughly 6 to 11 cycles. A single record per CDR3 protein comes from TCRdb applying MiXCR to the 5' RACE reads. This sample has about 770,000 distinct CDR3 sequences, with around 42% found just once. The sequenced sample was blood. Every receptor here comes from a man aged 55 to 69 in good health.

This clonotype was counted a few times. The V call is TRBV4-3, the J call TRBJ2-3; a possible D gene is TRBD2 (6 bases). Germline V CDR1 and CDR2: LGHNA, YSLEER. CDR3 size: 18 residues. V was trimmed by 0 bases and J by 4 bases, leaving 20 bases between them. The chain's CDR3 is CASSQETWGTSGADTQYF. For the CDR3, the DNA is TGCGCCAGCAGCCAAGAGACTTGGGGGACTTCCGGGGCAGATACGCAGTATTTT.

V usage is TRBV27 and J usage is TRBJ2-5; either TRBD1 or TRBD2 may supply D (5 bases each). The CDR3 has 13 residues. Germline assignment: CDR1 MNHEY and CDR2 SMNVEV (reference sequence). Between the trimmed V and J ends, which lost 6 bases and 4 bases, there was a span of 12 bases. CDR3 sequence reads: CASRRTGGETQYF. The CDR3 DNA sequence: TGTGCCAGCAGGCGCACTGGGGGAGAGACCCAGTACTTC.

The genes are TRBV7-2 and TRBJ2-7; either TRBD1 or TRBD2 may fit D (5 bases each). CDR3 length: 16 amino acids. The V end lost 3 bases, the J end lost 8 bases, and 23 bases lay between the germline ends. Germline-derived CDR1 and CDR2 are SGHTA and FQGNSA. The CDR3 nucleotides read TGTGCCAGCAGCTTCATATCCGGGACCTCGAGTCAGAAGCAGTACTTC. It codes for CASSFISGTSSQKQYF.

The genes are TRBV5-6 and TRBJ2-7, with unresolved D. This CDR3 comprises 12 residues. Looked up from germline, CDR1 is SGHDT and CDR2 is YYEEEE. The V end lost 4 bases, the J end lost 1 base, and 6 bases lay between the germline ends. DNA for the CDR3: TGTGCCAGCAGCGGGTTTTCCTACGAGCAGTACTTC. Its protein is CASSGFSYEQYF.

The chain uses TRBV9 and TRBJ2-7, with a weak D call TRBD1 (6 bases). CDR3 length equals 13 residues. Trimming cost V 0 bases and J 5 bases, with 9 bases left between them. Germline values: CDR1 SGDLS, CDR2 YYNGEE. The CDR3 region has the DNA TGTGCCAGCAGCGTAGAGGGGGAAGACGAGCAGTACTTC. It specifies CASSVEGEDEQYF.

This clonotype was observed a handful of times. This chain joins TRBV7-2 and TRBJ1-6, with D possibly matching TRBD1 (5 bases). The ends were cut back, 2 bases at V and 4 bases at J, with 15 bases in the middle. CDR1 is SGHTA and CDR2 is FQGNSA in the germline V gene. There are 17 residues in the CDR3. CDR3 sequence (DNA): TGTGCCAGCAGCTTACCGGCGCGGGGGGGATATAATTCACCCCTCCACTTT. It translates to CASSLPARGGYNSPLHF.

The genes are TRBV25-1 and TRBJ1-1, with TRBD1 matching 8 bases. The junction had 3 bases not matched to a gene; V was cut back by 5 bases and J by 1 base. The length of the CDR3 is 14 residues. The germline V gene encodes CDR1 MGHDK and CDR2 SYGVNS. The CDR3 bases are TGTGCCAGCAGTCGACAGGGGCCGAACACTGAAGCTTTCTTT. Amino acid sequence: CASSRQGPNTEAFF.

A few counts support this clonotype. The chain carries TRBV28 and TRBJ2-7; TRBD1 is a possible D gene (5 bases). The germline V gene encodes CDR1 MDHEN and CDR2 SYDVKM. CDR3 length equals 12 residues. V lost 5 bases and J 4 bases, leaving 9 bases between the germline ends. The CDR3 DNA follows: TGTGCCAGCAGTACGACAGATTACGAGCAGTACTTC. Protein product: CASSTTDYEQYF.

This clonotype was seen only a few times. The chain combines TRBV9 with TRBJ1-6; 10 nucleotides match TRBD1. V lost 4 bases to trimming and J lost 10 bases; unmatched junction nucleotides: 11. Germline CDR1 reads SGDLS; CDR2 reads YYNGEE. The CDR3 contains 16 residues. The CDR3, as DNA: TGTGCCAGCAGCCTATCAGCCGGGACAGGGGCCTCACCCCTCCACTTT. This sequence encodes CASSLSAGTGASPLHF.

This clonotype was observed a handful of times. This chain joins TRBV25-1 and TRBJ1-1; the D is unclear. The CDR3 totals 13 residues. Germline V CDR1 and CDR2: MGHDK, SYGVNS. The germline V and J ends were trimmed by 2 bases and 5 bases, with 9 bases remaining between them. CDR3 bases: TGTGCCAGCAGTGAACCCCCGGGGACTGAAGCTTTCTTT. It codes for CASSEPPGTEAFF.

Details on this clonotype: A much bigger clone sits one base away, suggesting this may be a read error. V is TRBV7-2 and J is TRBJ2-6; 10 bases are a match to TRBD1. Germline V gene sequence: CDR1 SGHTA, CDR2 FQGNSA. This CDR3 is 16 amino acids long. The CDR3, as DNA: TGTGCCAGCAGCGCGGGACAGGGGTCTGGGACCAACGTCCTGACTTTC. The encoded protein is CASSAGQGSGTNVLTF. Full variable domain (missing parts from reference TRBV7-2 and TRBJ2-6): GAGVSQSPSNKVTEKGKDVELRCDPISGHTALYWYRQSLGQGLEFLIYFQGNSAPDKSGLPSDRFSAERTGGSVSTLTIQRTQQEDSAVYLCASSAGQGSGTNVLTFGAGSRLTVL.

The chain recombines TRBV20-1 with TRBJ1-1; D unclear. Between the trimmed V and J ends, which lost 3 bases and 6 bases, there was a span of 8 bases. Germline CDR1 is DFQATT and CDR2 is SNEGSKA (reference sequence). This CDR3 region has 11 residues. CDR3: CSARGYPEAFF. The CDR3 DNA is TGCAGTGCTAGGGGTTACCCTGAAGCTTTCTTT.

The V call is TRBV6-5, the J call TRBJ2-3; 10 nucleotides agree with TRBD2. V gave up 5 bases and J gave up 2 bases; unmatched junction bases: 7. CDR3 length: 16 residues. Germline lookup yields CDR1 MNHEY and CDR2 SVGAGI. CDR3 residues: CASSPIAGGVTDTQYF. The CDR3, as DNA: TGTGCCAGCAGTCCAATAGCGGGGGGCGTCACAGATACGCAGTATTTT.

On this clonotype itself: This may come from a read error, since a much larger clone is one base off. The chain links TRBV7-9 to TRBJ2-5, with D maybe TRBD2 (6 bases). TRBJ2-7 matches the DNA end more closely, so the J call is doubtful. Germline V CDR1 and CDR2: SEHNR, FQNEAQ (reference sequence). The CDR3 sequence is 14 residues long. The chain's CDR3 is CACSLVAASYEQYF. The CDR3, as DNA: TGTGCCTGCAGCTTAGTAGCGGCCTCCTACGAGCAGTACTTC.